The 20 T cell receptor beta chains below come from one sample, sequenced in a study of T cell clones after liver transplantation. The protocol was immunoSEQ multiplex PCR, while the TCRdb copy is restricted to in-frame clones and leaves out a portion. This sample has tens of thousands of clones; 80% occur once, and the top ten carry approximately 0.81%. The sequencing used CD4+ T cells from blood, collected 12 months after liver transplant. These receptors originate from a human patient who received a liver transplant. Some T cells here may be from the graft donor.

This clone was counted once. The gene calls are TRBV6-5 and TRBJ1-2; D is unresolved. CDR1 MNHEY and CDR2 SVGAGI come from the germline V gene. Trimming removed 11 bases at V and 6 bases at J, with 16 bases between. The CDR3 consists of 12 residues. CDR3 residues: CAGRTGWDGYTF. DNA of the CDR3: TGTGCCGGACGGACGGGGTGGGATGGCTACACCTTC.

This chain connects TRBV5-1 to TRBJ2-1; D unclear. The V and J ends lost 0 bases and 8 bases respectively, with 9 bases between them. CDR1 SGHRS and CDR2 YFSETQ come from the germline V gene. The CDR3 has 13 residues. The CDR3 DNA reads as TGCGCCAGCAGCTTGGACGGGTGGGATGAGCAGTTCTTC. Encoded protein: CASSLDGWDEQFF.

The rearrangement links TRBV15 to TRBJ2-3, with D perhaps being TRBD1 or TRBD2 (7 bases each). V lost 3 bases to trimming and J lost 0 bases, with 13 bases between them. The germline V gene encodes CDR1 LNHNV and CDR2 YYDKDF (reference sequence). This CDR3 contains 16 residues. In DNA, the CDR3 is TGTGCCACCAGCAGGGGGGGGGACAGAAGCACAGATACGCAGTATTTT. Residues: CATSRGGDRSTDTQYF.

This chain connects TRBV28 to TRBJ2-3, with 11 positions matching TRBD2. V trimming: 0 bases; J trimming: 5 bases; junction bases outside the gene matches: 19. The CDR3 is 21 residues long. Germline V gene sequence: CDR1 MDHEN, CDR2 SYDVKM. CDR3 coding DNA: TGTGCCAGCAGTTTATGGCAGGGGGGACGTGGGACTAGCGGAGAGGAAGATACGCAGTATTTT. Protein product: CASSLWQGGRGTSGEEDTQYF.

The chain recombines TRBV5-1 with TRBJ2-3, with D possibly called TRBD1 or TRBD2 (5 bases each). V shed 3 bases and J shed 1 base, with 12 bases lying between them. The CDR3 consists of 15 residues. Per germline, CDR1 SGHRS and CDR2 YFSETQ. The CDR3 bases are TGCGCCAGCAGCTACCGGGACCCGCGCACAGATACGCAGTATTTT. Amino acids: CASSYRDPRTDTQYF.

V is TRBV19 and J is TRBJ1-1, with a tentative D call TRBD1 (6 bases). With 5 bases removed from V and 0 bases from J, the gap between germline ends came to 22 bases. The CDR3 covers 18 residues. CDR1 and CDR2 (germline): LNHDA, SQIVND (reference sequence). CDR3 region: CASSAPGTLMNMNTEAFF. In nucleotides, the CDR3 is TGTGCCAGTAGTGCCCCCGGGACACTAATGAACATGAACACTGAAGCTTTCTTT.

The chain employs TRBV28 and TRBJ1-2; 12 bases are shared with TRBD1. V lost 7 bases, J lost 5 bases, and 8 bases stayed unmatched. Germline values: CDR1 MDHEN, CDR2 SYDVKM. CDR3 length: 15 amino acids. The CDR3 nucleotides read TGTGCCAGCACTTCCGGGACAGGGGGCTTATATGGCTACACCTTC. Amino acids: CASTSGTGGLYGYTF.

This rearrangement joins TRBV14 to TRBJ1-2; 9 bases are shared with TRBD1. The junction had 4 bases not matched to a gene; V was cut back by 1 base and J by 1 base. CDR1 and CDR2 (germline): SGHDN, FVKESK. This CDR3 comprises 16 residues. The chain's CDR3 is CASSQGGTGFNYGYTF. DNA for the CDR3: TGTGCCAGCAGCCAAGGGGGGACAGGGTTTAACTATGGCTACACCTTC.

The genes are TRBV28 and TRBJ1-2; D call uncertain. The CDR3 has 13 residues. Trimming shortened V by 3 bases and J by 5 bases, and 10 bases separated the two germline ends. Germline CDR1 and CDR2: MDHEN and SYDVKM. The CDR3 region has the DNA TGTGCCAGCAGTTTCTCCAGCCGTTATGGCTACACCTTC. It translates to CASSFSSRYGYTF.

Written as DNA, the CDR3 is TGTGCCTGGGGACGGACTAGCGGGACCTTCTTACAACCGGCCCCCCAGCAGTACTTC. Protein sequence: CAWGRTSGTFLQPAPQQYF. The chain couples TRBV30 to TRBJ2-7, with 12 positions matching TRBD2. Germline CDR1 reads GTSNPN; CDR2 reads SVGIG (reference sequence). V was clipped by 5 bases and J by 8 bases; unmatched bases: 25. This CDR3 comprises 19 residues.

CDR3 sequence: CASSLGSGLTYNEQFF. Here the CDR3 DNA reads TGTGCCAGCAGTTTAGGAAGCGGATTAACCTACAATGAGCAGTTCTTC. The rearrangement uses TRBV27 and TRBJ2-1; maybe TRBD2 (5 bases). CDR3 size: 16 residues. The V end lost 2 bases, the J end lost 2 bases, and 13 bases lay between the germline ends. Per the germline V gene, CDR1 is MNHEY and CDR2 is SMNVEV (reference sequence).

This clone occurred a few times. The chain combines TRBV6-1 with TRBJ1-2; D unresolved. The V end lost 1 base, the J end lost 8 bases, and 11 bases lay between the germline ends. The CDR3 contains 13 residues. Germline CDR1 is MNHNS and CDR2 is SASEGT. The CDR3 spells CASSEVGRTGYTF. The CDR3 DNA is TGTGCCAGCAGTGAAGTAGGGAGGACGGGCTACACCTTC.

V usage is TRBV30 and J usage is TRBJ2-7; D unclear. Trimming left V 3 bases short and J 4 bases short, with 13 bases between. Germline V gene data show CDR1 as GTSNPN and CDR2 as SVGIG (reference sequence). The CDR3 is 13 residues long. The DNA of the CDR3 is TGTGCCTGGAGGTGGGGAAATTCGTACGAGCAGTACTTC. This sequence encodes CAWRWGNSYEQYF.

The genes are TRBV7-2 and TRBJ2-7; maybe TRBD2 (5 bases). The CDR3 length is 14 residues. Germline CDR1 reads SGHTA; CDR2 reads FQGNSA. V was clipped by 5 bases and J by 7 bases, with 18 bases between them. The CDR3 protein is CASSMRRGRSEQYF. The DNA for the CDR3 is TGTGCCAGCAGCATGAGACGCGGGCGAAGTGAGCAGTACTTC.

This clone was seen once. V is TRBV4-3 and J is TRBJ2-6; TRBD2 is a possible D gene (5 bases). Germline values: CDR1 LGHNA, CDR2 YSLEER. The germline V and J ends were trimmed by 2 bases and 0 bases, with 8 bases remaining between them. The CDR3 has 16 amino acids. CDR3 nucleotides: TGCGCCAGCAGCCAAAATGACTACTCTGGGGCCAACGTCCTGACTTTC. Encoded protein: CASSQNDYSGANVLTF.

The chain links TRBV7-9 to TRBJ2-2, with D possibly matching TRBD2 (6 bases). Germline V CDR1 and CDR2: SEHNR, FQNEAQ (reference sequence). The CDR3 is 14 residues long. With 2 bases removed from V and 3 bases from J, the gap between germline ends came to 7 bases. CDR3 DNA: TGTGCCAGCAGCTTAACGGGGGACACCGGGGAGCTGTTTTTT. Amino acid sequence: CASSLTGDTGELFF.

The V call is TRBV18, the J call TRBJ1-1; tentatively, D is TRBD1 (6 bases). V lost 4 bases and J 0 bases, leaving 12 bases between the germline ends. The CDR3 has 15 residues. The germline gives CDR1 KGHSH, CDR2 LQKENI. CDR3 residues: CASSHPDSLNTEAFF. The CDR3, as DNA: TGTGCCAGCTCACACCCGGACAGCTTGAACACTGAAGCTTTCTTT.

The J gene is TRBJ1-2, the V gene TRBV6-1, with D hard to call. V was pared by 1 base and J by 4 bases, with 10 bases between. The CDR3 extends over 14 amino acids. Germline V gives CDR1 MNHNS, CDR2 SASEGT. The chain's CDR3 is CASSEGSRVYGYTF. The CDR3 coding sequence is TGTGCCAGCAGTGAAGGTAGTAGGGTCTATGGCTACACCTTC.

V is TRBV15 and J is TRBJ1-3, with D perhaps matching TRBD1 (6 bases). Trimming left V 0 bases short and J 4 bases short, with 13 bases between. From germline, CDR1 is LNHNV and CDR2 YYDKDF (reference sequence). The CDR3 length is 16 residues. The CDR3, as DNA: TGTGCCACCAGCAGAGACCCCTCGGGGACAGGAAACACCATATATTTT. Its protein product is CATSRDPSGTGNTIYF.

The V call is TRBV5-4, the J call TRBJ2-5; D is undetermined. Germline CDR1 reads SGHNT; CDR2 reads YYREEE (reference sequence). The CDR3 is 14 amino acids. The germline V and J ends were trimmed by 0 bases and 2 bases, with 8 bases remaining between them. The DNA of the CDR3 is TGTGCCAGCAGCTTGGGCCAGCTACAAGAGACCCAGTACTTC. Encoded protein: CASSLGQLQETQYF.